Shown below are 9 T cell receptor beta chains from a single sample sequenced in a study of blood T cell repertoires in COVID-19. Produced via immunoSEQ multiplex PCR; TCRdb's table is partial and in-frame only. This sample has 200,000 to 250,000 clones, with around 81% found just once. Sample: PBMCs or T cells enriched from blood (not recorded which). The receptors come from a woman aged 45 to 65 with acute COVID-19.

The chain's CDR3 is CASSYRILAGGRYEQYF. The CDR3 DNA sequence: TGTGCCAGCAGTTATCGAATACTAGCGGGGGGGCGATACGAGCAGTACTTC. The genes are TRBV6-2 or TRBV6-3 and TRBJ2-7; 13 bases line up with TRBD2. The germline V gene has CDR1 MNHEY and CDR2 SVGEGT. Trimming cost V 3 bases and J 4 bases; bases outside gene matches: 9. This CDR3 contains 17 residues.

J is TRBJ1-6 and V is TRBV9, with D possibly TRBD1 on 5 matching bases. CDR3 length: 17 amino acids. CDR1 and CDR2 (germline): SGDLS, YYNGEE. Trimming cost V 5 bases and J 6 bases, with 21 bases left between them. In DNA form, the CDR3 reads TGTGCCAGCAGAAATACCGAGACAGAAAACCGTAATTCACCCCTCCACTTT. Its translation: CASRNTETENRNSPLHF.

V and J are TRBV18 and TRBJ2-3; TRBD2 might be the D (6 bases). The CDR3 sequence is 18 residues long. V lost 0 bases to trimming and J lost 0 bases, with 16 bases between them. CDR1 and CDR2 (germline): KGHSH, LQKENI. The CDR3 DNA follows: TGTGCCAGCTCACCACCGGTCGGGAGCGGACCTAGCACAGATACGCAGTATTTT. This sequence encodes CASSPPVGSGPSTDTQYF.

The chain couples TRBV11-2 to TRBJ1-2; TRBD1 matches 8 bases. The V segment lost 4 bases and the J segment 7 bases; nucleotides outside the gene matches: 5. CDR3 size: 13 residues. Per germline, CDR1 SGHAT and CDR2 FQNNGV. CDR3 amino acids: CASSSDRASGYTF. The DNA of the CDR3 is TGTGCCAGCAGCTCGGACAGGGCCAGTGGCTACACCTTC.

V and J are TRBV6-6 and TRBJ2-2, with D possibly matching TRBD2 (6 bases). This CDR3 comprises 12 residues. The ends were cut back, 6 bases at V and 7 bases at J, with 9 bases in the middle. Germline CDR1 and CDR2: MNHNY and SVGAGI (reference sequence). The CDR3 protein is CASSQAGGELFF. The CDR3 DNA is TGTGCCAGCAGCCAAGCGGGCGGGGAGCTGTTTTTT.

The rearrangement links TRBV30 to TRBJ2-7; TRBD2 matches at 8 bases. The length of the CDR3 is 14 residues. The V gene end was trimmed by 1 base and the J gene end by 2 bases; junction bases not matched to a gene: 4. Looked up from germline, CDR1 is GTSNPN and CDR2 is SVGIG (reference sequence). The CDR3: CAWSGTSSAYEQYF. CDR3 DNA sequence: TGTGCCTGGAGTGGGACTAGCTCGGCCTACGAGCAGTACTTC.

In the case of this clone: The same CDR3 also results from other DNA sequences found in this sample. This chain connects TRBV6-2 or TRBV6-3 to TRBJ1-2; no reliable D call. Trimming shortened V by 2 bases and J by 4 bases, and 8 bases separated the two germline ends. The CDR3 covers 13 residues. Per the germline V gene, CDR1 is MNHEY and CDR2 is SVGEGT. CDR3 in amino acids: CASSYESFYGYTF. DNA of the CDR3: TGTGCCAGCAGTTACGAGTCATTCTATGGCTACACCTTC.

This clone was seen a handful of times. J is TRBJ2-1 and V is TRBV15, with TRBD2 matching 9 bases. V shed 0 bases and J 8 bases; nucleotides not matched to a gene: 11. CDR1 and CDR2 from the germline V gene are LNHNV and YYDKDF (reference sequence). The CDR3 contains 17 residues. The CDR3 sequence: CATSRDPGGRALDEQFF. The CDR3 DNA follows: TGTGCCACCAGCAGAGATCCCGGCGGGAGGGCCCTCGATGAGCAGTTCTTC.

For the CDR3, the DNA is TGTGCCAGCAGTTACTCGGGACAGGGTGTCGGCACAGATACGCAGTATTTT. This sequence encodes CASSYSGQGVGTDTQYF. The chain links TRBV6-2 or TRBV6-3 to TRBJ2-3; 9 bases are shared with TRBD1. CDR3 length: 17 residues. Trimming took 0 bases from V and 1 from J; bases not matched to a gene: 5. CDR1 and CDR2 (germline): MNHEY, SVGEGT.